The rows below give T cell receptor beta chains drawn from one sample of a study of shared clonotypes between healthy human individuals. Assay: immunoSEQ multiplex PCR; the TCRdb copy retains only in-frame clones and omits some. Of some 500,000 clones in the sample, approximately 95% were seen once. The sample was naive CD4+ T cells sorted from blood. Receptors were obtained from a woman aged 25 to 39 in good health. Both conserved end residues are part of each CDR3. The D gene is left open where the match is weak. A row's size may be missing; if present it is once, few, many or a size class.

d_gene: NA; j_gene: TRBJ1-5; abundance: NA; v_gene: TRBV28; CDR3aa: CASARGDQPQHF; CDR3nt: TGTGCCAGTGCCAGGGGTGATCAGCCCCAGCATTTT
d_gene: TRBD1; j_gene: TRBJ2-7; abundance: NA; v_gene: TRBV5-4; CDR3aa: CASSSRQGLLDYEQYF; CDR3nt: TGTGCCAGCAGCAGCCGACAGGGGCTTTTGGACTACGAGCAGTACTTC
d_gene: NA; j_gene: TRBJ2-7; abundance: NA; v_gene: TRBV5-1; CDR3aa: CASSLSQGSYEQYF; CDR3nt: TGCGCCAGCAGCTTGTCACAGGGCTCCTACGAGCAGTACTTC
d_gene: NA; j_gene: TRBJ2-7; abundance: NA; v_gene: TRBV27; CDR3aa: CASSFGVDSSYEQYF; CDR3nt: TGTGCCAGCAGCTTTGGGGTGGACAGCTCCTACGAGCAGTACTTC
d_gene: NA; j_gene: TRBJ2-3; abundance: NA; v_gene: TRBV28; CDR3aa: CASSFWGSTDTQYF; CDR3nt: TGTGCCAGCAGTTTTTGGGGTTCCACAGATACGCAGTATTTT
d_gene: TRBD1; j_gene: TRBJ2-7; abundance: NA; v_gene: TRBV2; CDR3aa: CASSLGTVKTYEQYF; CDR3nt: TGTGCCAGCAGTTTAGGGACAGTGAAAACCTACGAGCAGTACTTC
d_gene: NA; j_gene: TRBJ1-5; abundance: NA; v_gene: TRBV4-1; CDR3aa: CASSQRSWQPQHF; CDR3nt: TGCGCCAGCAGCCAACGATCATGGCAGCCCCAGCATTTT
d_gene: NA; j_gene: TRBJ2-7; abundance: NA; v_gene: TRBV5-1; CDR3aa: CATSLEREGEQYF; CDR3nt: TGCGCCACCTCCCTGGAGAGGGAAGGCGAGCAGTACTTC
d_gene: TRBD2; j_gene: TRBJ2-5; abundance: NA; v_gene: TRBV6-5; CDR3aa: CASSYSRGETQYF; CDR3nt: TGTGCCAGCAGTTACTCGCGGGGGGAGACCCAGTACTTC
d_gene: TRBD2; j_gene: TRBJ2-7; abundance: NA; v_gene: TRBV11-3; CDR3aa: CASSLVSSGSYEQYF; CDR3nt: TGTGCCAGCAGCTTAGTTTCTAGCGGGAGTTACGAGCAGTACTTC
d_gene: TRBD1; j_gene: TRBJ1-6; abundance: NA; v_gene: TRBV28; CDR3aa: CASSPGTGSSPLHF; CDR3nt: TGTGCCAGCAGCCCTGGGACAGGGAGTTCACCCCTCCACTTT
d_gene: NA; j_gene: TRBJ2-7; abundance: once; v_gene: TRBV19; CDR3aa: CASSIKATSSEQYF; CDR3nt: TGTGCCAGTAGTATAAAGGCCACTAGCAGCGAGCAGTACTTC
d_gene: NA; j_gene: TRBJ2-6; abundance: NA; v_gene: TRBV30; CDR3aa: CAWSLGTSGANVLTF; CDR3nt: TGTGCCTGGAGTCTAGGGACATCTGGGGCCAACGTCCTGACTTTC
d_gene: TRBD2; j_gene: TRBJ2-1; abundance: NA; v_gene: TRBV28; CDR3aa: CASSLAGRARFF; CDR3nt: TGTGCCAGCAGTTTAGCGGGGAGGGCAAGGTTCTTC
d_gene: TRBD1; j_gene: TRBJ1-5; abundance: NA; v_gene: TRBV7-2; CDR3aa: CASSLGPGQAGPQHF; CDR3nt: TGTGCCAGCAGCTTAGGACCGGGACAGGCGGGGCCCCAGCATTTT
d_gene: TRBD2; j_gene: TRBJ2-1; abundance: NA; v_gene: TRBV6-1; CDR3aa: CASSAGLAVYEQFF; CDR3nt: TGTGCCAGCAGTGCGGGACTAGCGGTCTATGAGCAGTTCTTC
d_gene: NA; j_gene: TRBJ2-7; abundance: once; v_gene: TRBV11-2; CDR3aa: CASSFSPGEQYF; CDR3nt: TGTGCCAGCAGCTTTTCACCGGGAGAGCAGTACTTC
d_gene: TRBD2; j_gene: TRBJ2-2; abundance: NA; v_gene: TRBV7-9; CDR3aa: CASSLSPGLADTGELFF; CDR3nt: TGTGCCAGCAGCCTAAGTCCGGGACTAGCAGACACCGGGGAGCTGTTTTTT
d_gene: TRBD1; j_gene: TRBJ2-7; abundance: NA; v_gene: TRBV18; CDR3aa: CASSPLDRGPVEQYF; CDR3nt: TGTGCCAGCTCACCCTTGGACAGGGGGCCGGTCGAGCAGTACTTC
d_gene: NA; j_gene: TRBJ2-7; abundance: NA; v_gene: TRBV19; CDR3aa: CASSIEGGALYEQYF; CDR3nt: TGTGCCAGTAGTATAGAGGGCGGAGCCCTCTACGAGCAGTACTTC
d_gene: NA; j_gene: TRBJ1-6; abundance: NA; v_gene: TRBV7-9; CDR3aa: CASSLYGGGNSPLHF; CDR3nt: TGTGCCAGCAGCTTATATGGGGGTGGGAATTCACCCCTCCACTTT
d_gene: NA; j_gene: TRBJ2-4; abundance: NA; v_gene: TRBV29-1; CDR3aa: CSASGAGSKNIQYF; CDR3nt: TGCAGCGCGTCAGGGGCTGGGTCCAAAAACATTCAGTACTTC
d_gene: TRBD2; j_gene: TRBJ2-1; abundance: NA; v_gene: TRBV6-5; CDR3aa: CASGRAGGSRNEQFF; CDR3nt: TGTGCCAGCGGAAGAGCGGGAGGATCCCGGAATGAGCAGTTCTTC
d_gene: TRBD1; j_gene: TRBJ2-7; abundance: NA; v_gene: TRBV27; CDR3aa: CASRSLGQGSYEQYF; CDR3nt: TGTGCCAGCAGGTCCCTGGGACAGGGTTCTTACGAGCAGTACTTC
d_gene: TRBD2; j_gene: TRBJ2-7; abundance: NA; v_gene: TRBV30; CDR3aa: CAFFGTSGRQEQYF; CDR3nt: TGTGCCTTCTTCGGGACTAGCGGGAGACAAGAGCAGTACTTC
d_gene: NA; j_gene: TRBJ2-7; abundance: once; v_gene: TRBV5-1; CDR3aa: CASSGTATNYEQYF; CDR3nt: TGCGCCAGCAGCGGGACCGCGACGAATTACGAGCAGTACTTC
d_gene: NA; j_gene: TRBJ2-5; abundance: NA; v_gene: TRBV5-1; CDR3aa: CASSPRGAGETQYF; CDR3nt: TGCGCCAGCAGCCCACGCGGGGCAGGAGAGACCCAGTACTTC
d_gene: NA; j_gene: TRBJ1-1; abundance: NA; v_gene: TRBV2; CDR3aa: CASTQRDLSAFF; CDR3nt: TGTGCCAGCACCCAGAGGGACTTATCTGCTTTCTTT
d_gene: TRBD1; j_gene: TRBJ1-2; abundance: once; v_gene: TRBV6-6; CDR3aa: CASSPLARGQGADTF; CDR3nt: TGTGCCAGCAGTCCACTCGCAAGGGGACAGGGGGCCGACACCTTC
d_gene: TRBD2; j_gene: TRBJ2-1; abundance: NA; v_gene: TRBV10-1; CDR3aa: CASSLAGSGGEQFF; CDR3nt: TGCGCCAGCAGCTTAGCGGGGAGTGGGGGTGAGCAGTTCTTC
d_gene: TRBD2; j_gene: TRBJ2-1; abundance: NA; v_gene: TRBV11-2; CDR3aa: CASSLLAGGPNEQFF; CDR3nt: TGTGCCAGCAGCTTACTGGCGGGAGGGCCCAATGAGCAGTTCTTC
d_gene: TRBD2; j_gene: TRBJ2-7; abundance: NA; v_gene: TRBV6-1; CDR3aa: CASRGGSSYEQYF; CDR3nt: TGTGCCAGCAGGGGGGGGTCCTCCTACGAGCAGTACTTC
d_gene: TRBD1; j_gene: TRBJ1-1; abundance: NA; v_gene: TRBV9; CDR3aa: CASSPTGTSGTEAFF; CDR3nt: TGTGCCAGCAGCCCGACAGGGACGTCGGGCACTGAAGCTTTCTTT
d_gene: NA; j_gene: TRBJ1-1; abundance: once; v_gene: TRBV13; CDR3aa: CASSLGPLNTEAFF; CDR3nt: TGTGCCAGCAGCTTAGGTCCATTGAACACTGAAGCTTTCTTT
d_gene: NA; j_gene: TRBJ2-2; abundance: NA; v_gene: TRBV28; CDR3aa: CASSLTRDSANTGELFF; CDR3nt: TGTGCCAGCAGTTTAACGCGGGACAGTGCGAACACCGGGGAGCTGTTTTTT
d_gene: NA; j_gene: TRBJ1-4; abundance: once; v_gene: TRBV5-8; CDR3aa: CASSQTILRLFF; CDR3nt: TGTGCCAGCAGCCAAACGATCCTTAGGCTGTTTTTT
d_gene: NA; j_gene: TRBJ1-1; abundance: NA; v_gene: TRBV5-1; CDR3aa: CASSLTASQVTEAFF; CDR3nt: TGCGCCAGCAGCTTGACGGCCAGTCAGGTCACTGAAGCTTTCTTT
d_gene: NA; j_gene: TRBJ1-2; abundance: NA; v_gene: TRBV7-9; CDR3aa: CASSPNRVDGYTF; CDR3nt: TGTGCCAGCAGCCCGAACAGGGTAGACGGCTACACCTTC
d_gene: NA; j_gene: TRBJ2-7; abundance: NA; v_gene: TRBV7-9; CDR3aa: CASSLDGSSYEQYF; CDR3nt: TGTGCCAGCAGCTTAGACGGGAGCTCCTACGAGCAGTACTTC
d_gene: TRBD2; j_gene: TRBJ2-1; abundance: NA; v_gene: TRBV5-1; CDR3aa: CASSSKVAGRTGEQFF; CDR3nt: TGCGCCAGCAGCTCGAAAGTAGCGGGAAGGACCGGTGAGCAGTTCTTC